Listed below are T cell receptor beta chains from one sample, sequenced in a study of T-cell memory formation after mild COVID-19. TCRdb redid the calling of the 5' RACE reads with MiXCR, one entry per CDR3 protein. Of 350,000 to 450,000 distinct CDR3 sequences listed, 20% were seen once; the top ten hold more than 8%. Material: PBMCs or a T cell subset sorted from them (not recorded which). All receptors come from an adult woman who had mild COVID-19 (a few samples of this study predate the infection). Cell type and time point are not known. Both conserved end residues are part of each CDR3. D genes are given only for firm matches. Clone size, where shown, is once, few, many, or a class for clones that have expanded.

cdr3_aa: CSASSSGSWDEQFF
cdr3_nt: TGCAGTGCTAGCTCTAGCGGGAGTTGGGATGAGCAGTTCTTC
d_call: TRBD2
clone_size: -
v_call: TRBV20-1
j_call: TRBJ2-1

cdr3_aa: CASRTYRGGYGYTF
cdr3_nt: TGTGCCAGCAGGACGTACAGGGGAGGCTATGGCTACACCTTC
d_call: TRBD1
clone_size: -
v_call: TRBV11-2
j_call: TRBJ1-2

cdr3_aa: CASSFGTPYGYTF
cdr3_nt: TGTGCCAGCAGCTTCGGGACACCCTATGGCTACACCTTC
d_call: -
clone_size: many
v_call: TRBV7-9
j_call: TRBJ1-2

cdr3_aa: CASSVIAGVGTDTQYF
cdr3_nt: TGCGCCAGCAGCGTGATAGCGGGAGTCGGTACAGATACGCAGTATTTT
d_call: TRBD2
clone_size: few
v_call: TRBV5-1
j_call: TRBJ2-3

cdr3_aa: CASSPVLLTGGKNIQYF
cdr3_nt: TGTGCCAGCAGCCCAGTGCTTTTGACAGGGGGCAAAAACATTCAGTACTTC
d_call: TRBD1
clone_size: -
v_call: TRBV3-1
j_call: TRBJ2-4

cdr3_aa: CASALDRRSYNEQFF
cdr3_nt: TGTGCTAGTGCTCTTGACAGGAGGTCCTACAATGAGCAGTTCTTC
d_call: -
clone_size: -
v_call: TRBV12-5
j_call: TRBJ2-1

cdr3_aa: CASSFGQLNEKLFF
cdr3_nt: TGTGCCAGCAGCTTCGGACAGCTTAATGAAAAACTGTTTTTT
d_call: -
clone_size: few
v_call: TRBV7-9
j_call: TRBJ1-4

cdr3_aa: CSARAGPNEKLFF
cdr3_nt: TGCAGTGCTAGGGCAGGGCCAAATGAAAAACTGTTTTTT
d_call: -
clone_size: few
v_call: TRBV20-1
j_call: TRBJ1-4

cdr3_aa: CASSLAGTGNTF
cdr3_nt: TGTGCCAGCAGCTTAGCGGGGACAGGGAACACCTTC
d_call: TRBD1
clone_size: few
v_call: TRBV7-9
j_call: TRBJ1-2

cdr3_aa: CASSWTGLNTEAFF
cdr3_nt: TGTGCCAGCAGCTGGACAGGGTTGAACACTGAAGCTTTCTTT
d_call: TRBD1
clone_size: many
v_call: TRBV5-1
j_call: TRBJ1-1

cdr3_aa: CASRRRNWGTDTQYF
cdr3_nt: TGTGCCAGCAGGAGGAGGAATTGGGGGACAGATACGCAGTATTTT
d_call: -
clone_size: -
v_call: TRBV6-6
j_call: TRBJ2-3

cdr3_aa: CSATEPLSGNTIYF
cdr3_nt: TGCAGTGCGACGGAGCCCCTCTCTGGAAACACCATATATTTT
d_call: -
clone_size: few
v_call: TRBV20-1
j_call: TRBJ1-3

cdr3_aa: CSVDVTGGQGNIQYF
cdr3_nt: TGCAGCGTTGACGTGACAGGGGGCCAGGGGAACATTCAGTACTTC
d_call: TRBD1
clone_size: few
v_call: TRBV29-1
j_call: TRBJ2-4

cdr3_aa: CASSETGLNTEAFF
cdr3_nt: TGTGCCAGCAGCGAGACAGGGTTGAACACTGAAGCTTTCTTT
d_call: TRBD1
clone_size: -
v_call: TRBV5-4
j_call: TRBJ1-1

cdr3_aa: CASSPTDRGYYGYTF
cdr3_nt: TGTGCCAGCAGTCCGACGGACAGGGGCTACTATGGCTACACCTTC
d_call: TRBD1
clone_size: -
v_call: TRBV6-5
j_call: TRBJ1-2

cdr3_aa: CASSTRSGHQHF
cdr3_nt: TGTGCCAGCAGTACCCGGTCGGGTCACCAGCATTTT
d_call: -
clone_size: -
v_call: TRBV6-1
j_call: TRBJ1-5

cdr3_aa: CASSKQQAGDMSYEQYF
cdr3_nt: TGTGCCAGCAGCAAACAGCAAGCGGGAGATATGTCCTACGAGCAGTACTTC
d_call: -
clone_size: -
v_call: TRBV21-1
j_call: TRBJ2-7